This paragraph covers one TCR beta chain sequence. This clonotype was recorded once. Its specific antigen is unknown. No base quality values were provided; no much bigger clone lies one nucleotide off. A single read constitutes weak evidence. V is reduced by 3 bases and J by 6 bases, leaving a spacing of 18 bases between them. Its CDR3 holds 16 amino acids, cysteine through phenylalanine. Here the CDR3 DNA is all that survives: 48 bases in frame from base 1. As encoded in the germline V gene (reference sequence), CDR1 is LNHNV while CDR2 is YYDKDF. The data stem from a study of T cells in Graves' hyperthyroidism and ophthalmopathy (dated by TCRdb to the late 2010s). Regarding the complete study: Peripheral blood samples were taken at the time of initial diagnosis, prior to any treatment. To identify distinguishing TCR V-J signatures, a discovery cohort of around 98 patients was used, comprising 43 with Graves' ophthalmopathy and under 60 with stable Graves' hyperthyroidism. Prospective prediction of ophthalmopathy was tested in an independent validation cohort consisting of some 20 hyperthyroidism patients and over 15 patients who later progressed to ophthalmopathy. The approximately 100 discovery patients were divided at random into training and test sets in a 7:3 ratio. In addition, the study compared T-cell repertoires in thyroid tissue and in blood from roughly 6 Graves' hyperthyroidism patients. Once sampling was done, hyperthyroidism patients were given methimazole at a starting dose of 30 mg daily, whereas ophthalmopathy patients were given high-dose intravenous methylprednisolone. TCR Vbeta CDR3 sequencing of some 140 peripheral blood samples (43 ophthalmopathy, about 74 hyperthyroidism and approximately 17 progressor patients) is reported in the paper.

On the study overall, not on this receptor specifically: A model built on a 13 V-J signature distinguished ophthalmopathy from stable hyperthyroidism, reaching 87.88% sensitivity and approximately 83% specificity in cross-validation and 80%/75% in testing. In validation, progression to ophthalmopathy was predicted by the model with more than 65% sensitivity and just over 72% specificity, a median of roughly 6.4 months before onset. No statistical method was used to fix the sample size in advance, and group allocation was not hidden from the investigators. Most expanded thyroid clonotypes (frequency above 0.001) were also detected in blood, suggesting blood repertoires may reflect thyroid immune responses.

Amplification of TCR beta CDR3 regions was carried out from RNA transcripts. A first-round RT-PCR of the TCR CDR3 used the HTBI primer set with the Qiagen OneStep RT-PCR kit. The libraries were constructed in a second round of multiplex PCR and then size-selected and purified. Libraries were sequenced paired-end with 100 bp reads on an Illumina HiSeq2000. In the original analysis: Raw data were processed with SOAPnuke, discarding reads with adapters, uncalled bases, mean Phred below 15, or no exact constant-primer or identifier match. COPE v1.2.5 was used to merge high-quality paired reads, and clonotypes were defined as unique nucleotide sequences. Clonotypes were aligned to IMGT TRBV, TRBD and TRBJ reference segments using MiTCR v1.1. Only V-J combinations with frequency above 0.0001, covering 98% to 99.2% of repertoires, were analysed. The TCS score was defined as F50 (clonal expansion) divided by E x V (chaos), with BLOSUM62-based TCRdist calculated between CDR3 peptides within each V-J. Welch's t-statistics and random forest reduced fewer than 600 V-J features to under 15, which were used in a naive Bayes classifier (R e1071). TCRdb trimmed public reads at Q25 via fastp, called clones via MiXCR and kept in-frame beta chains. Rows are unified per CDR3 protein, each entry keeping the most common DNA and genes. V and J calls and clone size were set by TCRdb, not the authors. For this sample there are about 530,000 distinct CDR3 sequences; 17% appear just once. The ten largest account for approximately 18% of the sample.

Ophthalmopathy patients had moderately to severely active disease, Clinical Activity Score of at least 3, NOSPECS grade of at least 4, and duration under 3 months. The study excluded patients with uncontrolled infections, other autoimmune diseases, pregnancy or lactation. Diagnoses were established on the basis of clinical symptoms, serum thyroxine and TRAb, thyroid ultrasound, and orbital computed tomography. PBMCs were isolated from about 9.2 ml of fresh peripheral blood by Ficoll-Paque density gradient centrifugation. Trizol reagent was used to extract total RNA, and RNA quality was then checked on an Agilent 2100 Bioanalyzer.

The chain employs TRBV15 and TRBJ2-1; a weak D assignment points to TRBD1 (6 bases agree). Sequencing was done on a sample of blood. The clonotype originates from a woman aged 18-29 years with Graves' ophthalmopathy. The CDR3: CATSRDSRATSNEQFF. The DNA reads TGTGCCACCAGCAGGGACAGCCGGGCTACATCCAATGAGCAGTTCTTC.